The clone carrying this TCR beta chain was recorded a few times. The PCR employed 60 Vbeta primers together with 13 Jbeta primers. TCRdb keeps only in-frame clones here, not all; method: immunoSEQ multiplex PCR. The data hold 150,000 to 200,000 clones, with roughly 70% observed a single time. This specimen comes from a study of cytomegalovirus exposure and HLA in healthy donors. Trimming stripped 4 bases from V and 0 bases from J, with 17 bases between. Germline V gene data show CDR1 as GTSNPN and CDR2 as SVGIG (reference sequence). The CDR3 runs to 16 residues. The clonotype comes from a girl aged 5-17 years in good health and CMV-seronegative. Sequencing input: PBMCs. The J gene is TRBJ2-3, the V gene TRBV30; perhaps TRBD1 as D (6 bases). CDR3 in DNA: TGTGCCTGGAAACAGGGCCTGACGACTAGCACAGATACGCAGTATTTT. Protein: CAWKQGLTTSTDTQYF.